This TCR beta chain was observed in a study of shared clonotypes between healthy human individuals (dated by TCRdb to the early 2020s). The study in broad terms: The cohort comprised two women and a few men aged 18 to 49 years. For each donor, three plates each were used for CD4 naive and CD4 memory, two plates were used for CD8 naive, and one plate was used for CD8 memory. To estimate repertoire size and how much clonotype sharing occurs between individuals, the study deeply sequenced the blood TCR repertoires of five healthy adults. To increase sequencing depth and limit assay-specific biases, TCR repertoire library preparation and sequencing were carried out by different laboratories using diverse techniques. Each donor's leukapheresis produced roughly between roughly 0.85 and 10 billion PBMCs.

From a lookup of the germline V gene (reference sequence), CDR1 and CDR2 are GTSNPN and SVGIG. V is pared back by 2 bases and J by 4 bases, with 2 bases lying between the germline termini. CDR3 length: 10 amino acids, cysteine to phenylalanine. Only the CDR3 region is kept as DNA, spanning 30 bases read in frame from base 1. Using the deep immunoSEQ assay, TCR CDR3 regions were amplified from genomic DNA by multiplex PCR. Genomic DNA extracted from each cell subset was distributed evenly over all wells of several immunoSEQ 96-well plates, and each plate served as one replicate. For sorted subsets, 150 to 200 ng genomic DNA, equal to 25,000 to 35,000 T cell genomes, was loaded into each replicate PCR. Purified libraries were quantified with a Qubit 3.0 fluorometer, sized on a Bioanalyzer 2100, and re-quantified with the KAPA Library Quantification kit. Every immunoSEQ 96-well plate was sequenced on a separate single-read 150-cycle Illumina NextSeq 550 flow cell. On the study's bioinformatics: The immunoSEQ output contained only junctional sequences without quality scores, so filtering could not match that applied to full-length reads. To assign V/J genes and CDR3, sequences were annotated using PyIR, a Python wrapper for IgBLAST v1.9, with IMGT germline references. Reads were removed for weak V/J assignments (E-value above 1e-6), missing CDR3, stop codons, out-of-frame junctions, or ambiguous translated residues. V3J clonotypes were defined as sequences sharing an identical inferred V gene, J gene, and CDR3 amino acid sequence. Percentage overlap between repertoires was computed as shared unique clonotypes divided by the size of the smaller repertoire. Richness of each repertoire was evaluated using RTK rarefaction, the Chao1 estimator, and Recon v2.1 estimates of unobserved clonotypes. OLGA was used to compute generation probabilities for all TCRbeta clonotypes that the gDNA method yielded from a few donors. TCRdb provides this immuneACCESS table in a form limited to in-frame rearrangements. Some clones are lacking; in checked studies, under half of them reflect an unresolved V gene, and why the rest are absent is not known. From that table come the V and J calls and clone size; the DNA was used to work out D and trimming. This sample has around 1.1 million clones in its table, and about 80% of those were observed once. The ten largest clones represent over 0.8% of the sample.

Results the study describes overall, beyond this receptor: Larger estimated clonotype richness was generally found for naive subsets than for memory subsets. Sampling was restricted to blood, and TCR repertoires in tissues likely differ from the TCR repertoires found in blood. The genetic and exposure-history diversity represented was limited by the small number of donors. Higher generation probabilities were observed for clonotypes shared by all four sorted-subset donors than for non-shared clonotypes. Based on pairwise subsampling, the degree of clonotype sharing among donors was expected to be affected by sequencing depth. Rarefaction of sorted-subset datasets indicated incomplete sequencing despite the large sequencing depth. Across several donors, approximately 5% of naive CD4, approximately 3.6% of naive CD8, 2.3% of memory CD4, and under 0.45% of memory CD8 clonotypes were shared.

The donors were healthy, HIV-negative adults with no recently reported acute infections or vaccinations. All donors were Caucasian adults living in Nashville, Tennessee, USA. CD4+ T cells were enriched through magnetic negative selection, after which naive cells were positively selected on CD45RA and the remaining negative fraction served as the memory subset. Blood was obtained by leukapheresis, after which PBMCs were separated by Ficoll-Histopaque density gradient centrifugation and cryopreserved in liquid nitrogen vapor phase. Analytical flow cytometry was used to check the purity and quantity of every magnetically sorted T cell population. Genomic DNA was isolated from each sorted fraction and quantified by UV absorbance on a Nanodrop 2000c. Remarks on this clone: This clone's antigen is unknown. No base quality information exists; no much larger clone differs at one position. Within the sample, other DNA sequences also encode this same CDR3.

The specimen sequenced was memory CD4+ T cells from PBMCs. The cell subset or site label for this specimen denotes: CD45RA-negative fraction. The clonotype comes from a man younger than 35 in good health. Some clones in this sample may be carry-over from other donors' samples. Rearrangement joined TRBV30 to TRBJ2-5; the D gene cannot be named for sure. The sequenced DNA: TGTGCCTGGAGTAGAGAGACCCAGTACTTC. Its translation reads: CAWSRETQYF. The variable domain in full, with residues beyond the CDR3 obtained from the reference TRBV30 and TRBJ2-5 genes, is SQTIHQWPATLVQPVGSPLSLECTVEGTSNPNLYWYRQAAGRGLQLLFYSVGIGQISSEVPQNLSASRPQDRQFILSSKKLLLSDSGFYLCAWSRETQYFGPGTRLLVL.